The T cell receptor beta chain under discussion was sequenced for a study of T cell changes during pregnancy in multiple sclerosis. Assay: immunoSEQ multiplex PCR; the TCRdb copy retains only in-frame clones and omits some. Among more than 65,000 clones listed, about 89% were seen once. Trimming stripped 4 bases from V and 7 bases from J, with 17 bases between. The germline V gene encodes CDR1 SEHNR and CDR2 FQNEAQ (reference sequence). The CDR3 loop spans 15 amino acids. The starting material was peripheral blood, obtained in the first trimester of pregnancy. The chain combines TRBV7-9 with TRBJ2-4, with D tentatively TRBD2 (5 bases). The receptor was derived from a female donor with multiple sclerosis, enrolled in a pregnancy study. Here the CDR3 DNA reads TGTGCCAGCAGCTCGAGCGGTGGGGAAGGGAACATTCAGTACTTC. Translated, it gives CASSSSGGEGNIQYF.